A selection of T cell receptor beta chains follows, all from one sample in a study of T cell changes during pregnancy in multiple sclerosis. Assay used: immunoSEQ multiplex PCR; TCRdb lists only in-frame clones, some missing. The sample carries roughly 120,000 clones, approximately 94% recorded once. The material was peripheral blood, obtained before pregnancy. These receptors came from a female donor with multiple sclerosis, enrolled in a pregnancy study. Both conserved end residues are part of each CDR3. A D gene is named only where the DNA matches it firmly. Clone size is given for some rows only: seen once, a few or many times, or a class if the clone is expanded.

j_gene: TRBJ2-7; abundance: .; d_gene: TRBD2; v_gene: TRBV29-1; CDR3nt: TGCAGCGTTGGAGGGACTAGCGGGAGGGCCTACGAGCAGTACTTC; CDR3aa: CSVGGTSGRAYEQYF
j_gene: TRBJ1-5; abundance: .; d_gene: TRBD1; v_gene: TRBV2; CDR3nt: TGTGCCAGCAGTGAGACAGGGGTCCGGCAGCCCCAGCATTTT; CDR3aa: CASSETGVRQPQHF
j_gene: TRBJ2-1; abundance: .; d_gene: .; v_gene: TRBV19; CDR3nt: TGTGCCAGTAGTATTGCCACCGGGGTAGCCGATGAGCAGTTCTTC; CDR3aa: CASSIATGVADEQFF
j_gene: TRBJ2-1; abundance: .; d_gene: .; v_gene: TRBV6-5; CDR3nt: TGTGCCAGCAGTGCCGCAAGCCTCTCCTACAATGAGCAGTTCTTC; CDR3aa: CASSAASLSYNEQFF
j_gene: TRBJ1-1; abundance: .; d_gene: TRBD1; v_gene: TRBV7-6; CDR3nt: TGTGCCAGCAGCTCTCGGACAGGGGGCTACACTGAAGCTTTCTTT; CDR3aa: CASSSRTGGYTEAFF
j_gene: TRBJ2-3; abundance: .; d_gene: .; v_gene: TRBV5-4; CDR3nt: TGTGCCAGCAGCGCGGTTAGCCAGAATACGCAGTATTTT; CDR3aa: CASSAVSQNTQYF
j_gene: TRBJ2-3; abundance: .; d_gene: TRBD2; v_gene: TRBV27; CDR3nt: TGTGCCAGCAACGGCGGGAGGGCCATCACGCAGTATTTT; CDR3aa: CASNGGRAITQYF
j_gene: TRBJ2-5; abundance: .; d_gene: TRBD2; v_gene: TRBV7-6; CDR3nt: TGTGCCAGCAGCCCCGGTCTAGCGGGAGGAGGTGCGGGAGAGACCCAGTACTTC; CDR3aa: CASSPGLAGGGAGETQYF
j_gene: TRBJ1-4; abundance: .; d_gene: .; v_gene: TRBV15; CDR3nt: TGTGCCACCAGCACGCCCCGAGGAGGAAAGACGGATGGTGAAAAACTGTTTTTT; CDR3aa: CATSTPRGGKTDGEKLFF
j_gene: TRBJ2-1; abundance: .; d_gene: TRBD2; v_gene: TRBV10-3; CDR3nt: TGTGCCATCAGTGCAGCGGGACTAGCGGGAGTATATGAGCAGTTCTTC; CDR3aa: CAISAAGLAGVYEQFF
j_gene: TRBJ2-5; abundance: once; d_gene: .; v_gene: TRBV2; CDR3nt: TGTGCCAGCCGGGTAAGGGGCCCGTACCAAGAGACCCAGTACTTC; CDR3aa: CASRVRGPYQETQYF
j_gene: TRBJ1-4; abundance: .; d_gene: .; v_gene: TRBV5-6; CDR3nt: TGTGCCAGCAGCTTGGCAGGGGTAGAGGAAAAACTGTTTTTT; CDR3aa: CASSLAGVEEKLFF
j_gene: TRBJ2-7; abundance: .; d_gene: TRBD2; v_gene: TRBV5-6; CDR3nt: TGTGCCAGCAGCTACCCGGGACTAGTTCAGGGCGACGAGCAGTACTTC; CDR3aa: CASSYPGLVQGDEQYF
j_gene: TRBJ2-1; abundance: .; d_gene: TRBD1; v_gene: TRBV30; CDR3nt: TGTGCCTGGAGTGTGCAGGGGGCCGGTGAGCAGTTCTTC; CDR3aa: CAWSVQGAGEQFF
j_gene: TRBJ2-2; abundance: .; d_gene: .; v_gene: TRBV29-1; CDR3nt: TGCAGCGTCCTGACAGTAAACACCGGGGAGCTGTTTTTT; CDR3aa: CSVLTVNTGELFF
j_gene: TRBJ1-4; abundance: .; d_gene: .; v_gene: TRBV28; CDR3nt: TGTGCCAGCAGTCTTCCAGGGCAAAAACTGTTTTTT; CDR3aa: CASSLPGQKLFF
j_gene: TRBJ2-3; abundance: once; d_gene: .; v_gene: TRBV6-1; CDR3nt: TGTGCGAGCACTCCGGGAAGATTCACAGATACGCAGTATTTT; CDR3aa: CASTPGRFTDTQYF
j_gene: TRBJ2-5; abundance: .; d_gene: TRBD1; v_gene: TRBV12-5; CDR3nt: TGTGCTAGTGGCCCCGAACCACATGGGACAGGGAGAGGTATAACGACCCAGTACTTC; CDR3aa: CASGPEPHGTGRGITTQYF
j_gene: TRBJ1-3; abundance: .; d_gene: TRBD1; v_gene: TRBV5-1; CDR3nt: TGCGCCAGCAGCTTGGGGGACAGGGTGTCTGGAAACACCATATATTTT; CDR3aa: CASSLGDRVSGNTIYF
j_gene: TRBJ1-4; abundance: .; d_gene: .; v_gene: TRBV11-2; CDR3nt: TGTGCCAGCAGCAGAAATCCGGGGGGTGAAAAACTGTTTTTT; CDR3aa: CASSRNPGGEKLFF